The rows below give T cell receptor beta chains drawn from one sample of a study of blood T cell repertoires in COVID-19. Here immunoSEQ multiplex PCR was the method, and the copy in TCRdb shows in-frame clones only, minus some. Of 250,000 to 300,000 clones listed, roughly 86% are singletons. The source material was peripheral blood. These TCRs come from a woman in her twenties or thirties with acute or convalescent COVID-19. Both conserved end residues are part of each CDR3. D genes are given only for firm matches. Part of the rows lack a size; the others show once, few, many or a class for expanded clones.

j_call: TRBJ1-1; d_call: .; clone_size: .; v_call: TRBV5-5; cdr3_nt: TGTGCCAGCAGCTTGGGGCCCGGGATGGCCACTGAAGCTTTCTTT; cdr3_aa: CASSLGPGMATEAFF
j_call: TRBJ2-2; d_call: TRBD2; clone_size: once; v_call: TRBV15; cdr3_nt: TGTGCCACCAGCAGGGAATACGCCGGACTAGCGGGAGCGGGCACCGGGGAGCTGTTTTTT; cdr3_aa: CATSREYAGLAGAGTGELFF
j_call: TRBJ2-7; d_call: TRBD2; clone_size: .; v_call: TRBV6-2/TRBV6-3; cdr3_nt: TGTGCCAGCAGTTACTCGGGACCTGATAGACTAGCAAAATCCTACGAGCAGTACTTC; cdr3_aa: CASSYSGPDRLAKSYEQYF
j_call: TRBJ2-2; d_call: .; clone_size: .; v_call: TRBV3-1/TRBV3-2; cdr3_nt: TGTGCCAGCAGCCCCCTTGCGAGAAAGAACACCGGGGAGCTGTTTTTT; cdr3_aa: CASSPLARKNTGELFF
j_call: TRBJ1-5; d_call: .; clone_size: .; v_call: TRBV7-9; cdr3_nt: TGTGCCAGCAGCTTATCAGTCAATCAGCCCCAGCATTTT; cdr3_aa: CASSLSVNQPQHF
j_call: TRBJ2-5; d_call: TRBD2; clone_size: .; v_call: TRBV11-3; cdr3_nt: TGTGCCAGCAGCCCGGGACTAGTCGAGACCCAGTACTTC; cdr3_aa: CASSPGLVETQYF
j_call: TRBJ2-1; d_call: .; clone_size: .; v_call: TRBV25-1; cdr3_nt: TGTGCCAGCAGTGAATTTGGCGGGACTGGCTACAATGAGCAGTTCTTC; cdr3_aa: CASSEFGGTGYNEQFF
j_call: TRBJ2-1; d_call: TRBD2; clone_size: once; v_call: TRBV11-3; cdr3_nt: TGTGCCAGCAGAGGGGGGCTAGCGGGTAACAATGAGCAGTTCTTC; cdr3_aa: CASRGGLAGNNEQFF
j_call: TRBJ1-6; d_call: .; clone_size: .; v_call: TRBV21-1; cdr3_nt: TGTGCCAGCAGCAAAGGAGCCGACAGGGAACCCTATAATTCACCCCTCCACTTT; cdr3_aa: CASSKGADREPYNSPLHF
j_call: TRBJ1-4; d_call: TRBD1; clone_size: few; v_call: TRBV19; cdr3_nt: TGTGCCAGTAGTCGGGACAGGGCGGCAACTAATGAAAAACTGTTTTTT; cdr3_aa: CASSRDRAATNEKLFF
j_call: TRBJ2-6; d_call: .; clone_size: .; v_call: TRBV2; cdr3_nt: TGTGCCAGCATCTGGGGGGCTGGGGCCAACGTCCTGACTTTC; cdr3_aa: CASIWGAGANVLTF
j_call: TRBJ2-7; d_call: TRBD1; clone_size: few; v_call: TRBV5-4; cdr3_nt: TGTGCCAGCAGCTTGTGGACAGGGGCAAGGGAGCAGTACTTC; cdr3_aa: CASSLWTGAREQYF
j_call: TRBJ1-1; d_call: .; clone_size: .; v_call: TRBV7-3; cdr3_nt: TGTGCCAGCAGCTTAATGAATGGCGCCCGGGCTGAAGCTTTCTTT; cdr3_aa: CASSLMNGARAEAFF
j_call: TRBJ2-1; d_call: TRBD2; clone_size: .; v_call: TRBV6-6; cdr3_nt: TGTGCCAGCAGCCCCAGACTACTAGCGGGAGAGGGTGAGCAGTTCTTC; cdr3_aa: CASSPRLLAGEGEQFF
j_call: TRBJ2-2; d_call: .; clone_size: .; v_call: TRBV6-2/TRBV6-3; cdr3_nt: TGTGCCAGCAGTTACCCCTTAGCGATGTTTAACACCGGGGAGCTGTTTTTT; cdr3_aa: CASSYPLAMFNTGELFF
j_call: TRBJ2-1; d_call: .; clone_size: .; v_call: TRBV7-2; cdr3_nt: TGTGCCAGCAGCTGGACAGTTGAGCAGTTCTTC; cdr3_aa: CASSWTVEQFF
j_call: TRBJ2-3; d_call: .; clone_size: .; v_call: TRBV6-5; cdr3_nt: TGTGCCAGCAGTTATATGGGGGCGCACGCTACGCAGTATTTT; cdr3_aa: CASSYMGAHATQYF
j_call: TRBJ2-5; d_call: TRBD1; clone_size: once; v_call: TRBV5-6; cdr3_nt: TGTGCCAGCAGCCTCTGGACAGGGACGAGGGAACAAGAGACCCAGTACTTC; cdr3_aa: CASSLWTGTREQETQYF
j_call: TRBJ2-7; d_call: TRBD1; clone_size: .; v_call: TRBV20-1; cdr3_nt: TGCAGTGCTAGTGGGACAGGGGGCCACGAGCAGTACTTC; cdr3_aa: CSASGTGGHEQYF
j_call: TRBJ2-3; d_call: TRBD1; clone_size: .; v_call: TRBV7-6; cdr3_nt: TGTGCCAGCAGCCCACCCAAGGGACAGTCCTTTGGGCCAGATACGCAGTATTTT; cdr3_aa: CASSPPKGQSFGPDTQYF
j_call: TRBJ2-3; d_call: TRBD1; clone_size: .; v_call: TRBV5-1; cdr3_nt: TGCGCCAGCAGCAGCAGGGGGTCCGATACGCAGTATTTT; cdr3_aa: CASSSRGSDTQYF
j_call: TRBJ2-1; d_call: TRBD2; clone_size: .; v_call: TRBV27; cdr3_nt: TGTGCCAGCAGTTTAATCGCGACTAGCGCCCCCAATGAGCAGTTCTTC; cdr3_aa: CASSLIATSAPNEQFF
j_call: TRBJ1-5; d_call: TRBD1; clone_size: .; v_call: TRBV27; cdr3_nt: TGTGCCAGTCGGGACAGAGGTTTGGGCAATCAGCCCCAGCATTTT; cdr3_aa: CASRDRGLGNQPQHF
j_call: TRBJ1-5; d_call: .; clone_size: .; v_call: TRBV6-2/TRBV6-3; cdr3_nt: TGTGCCAGCAGTTACTGGTCAGGTAGGGGCGATCAGCCCCAGCATTTT; cdr3_aa: CASSYWSGRGDQPQHF
j_call: TRBJ2-7; d_call: TRBD2; clone_size: .; v_call: TRBV30; cdr3_nt: TGTGCCTGGATGTCTAGCGGGAGGCGGGAGCAGTACTTC; cdr3_aa: CAWMSSGRREQYF
j_call: TRBJ2-3; d_call: .; clone_size: .; v_call: TRBV9; cdr3_nt: TGTGCCAGCAGCGACTCGGTTAGCGCAGATACGCAGTATTTT; cdr3_aa: CASSDSVSADTQYF
j_call: TRBJ2-3; d_call: TRBD2; clone_size: .; v_call: TRBV19; cdr3_nt: TGTGCCAGTAGTATGAGGCTAGCGGGAGGGCCTCGAACAGATACGCAGTATTTT; cdr3_aa: CASSMRLAGGPRTDTQYF
j_call: TRBJ1-4; d_call: TRBD1; clone_size: once; v_call: TRBV5-8; cdr3_nt: TGTGCCAGCAGCCAAGGGGACAGGTCAACTAATGAAAAACTGTTTTTT; cdr3_aa: CASSQGDRSTNEKLFF
j_call: TRBJ2-3; d_call: TRBD2; clone_size: .; v_call: TRBV4-3; cdr3_nt: TGCGCCAGCAGCCAAGAGGGGGGGGATACGCAGTATTTT; cdr3_aa: CASSQEGGDTQYF
j_call: TRBJ2-2; d_call: .; clone_size: .; v_call: TRBV27; cdr3_nt: TGTGCCAGCAGTTTATGGCAGAACACCGGGGAGCTGTTTTTT; cdr3_aa: CASSLWQNTGELFF
j_call: TRBJ2-7; d_call: TRBD2; clone_size: .; v_call: TRBV19; cdr3_nt: TGTGCCAGTAGTTCCCAGCGGGAGAGAATCTACGAGCAGTACTTC; cdr3_aa: CASSSQRERIYEQYF
j_call: TRBJ2-7; d_call: .; clone_size: few; v_call: TRBV10-3; cdr3_nt: TGTGCCATCTCCCCGGAAGCTTTGGGGCGTGTCTCCTACGAGCAGTACTTC; cdr3_aa: CAISPEALGRVSYEQYF
j_call: TRBJ1-2; d_call: .; clone_size: .; v_call: TRBV5-8; cdr3_nt: TGTGCCAGCAGCTTTAGCGGGGGTTTTAACTATGGCTACACCTTC; cdr3_aa: CASSFSGGFNYGYTF
j_call: TRBJ1-2; d_call: TRBD1; clone_size: .; v_call: TRBV27; cdr3_nt: TGTGCCAGCAGTCGGGGACAGGCGAACTATGGCTACACCTTC; cdr3_aa: CASSRGQANYGYTF
j_call: TRBJ1-5; d_call: .; clone_size: .; v_call: TRBV15; cdr3_nt: TGTGCCACCAGCAGAGGTAGCGCCGGGCCCCAGCATTTT; cdr3_aa: CATSRGSAGPQHF
j_call: TRBJ2-1; d_call: TRBD1; clone_size: .; v_call: TRBV11-3; cdr3_nt: TGTGCCAGCAGCTTAGGGGCAGGGGGACAGGGTGACAATGAGCAGTTCTTC; cdr3_aa: CASSLGAGGQGDNEQFF
j_call: TRBJ1-5; d_call: TRBD1; clone_size: .; v_call: TRBV6-1; cdr3_nt: TGTGCCAGCAGTACTGGGACAGGAGGCAATCAGCCCCAGCATTTT; cdr3_aa: CASSTGTGGNQPQHF
j_call: TRBJ2-2; d_call: .; clone_size: .; v_call: TRBV11-1; cdr3_nt: TGTGCCAGCAGGCGGGACTACACCGGGGAGCTGTTTTTT; cdr3_aa: CASRRDYTGELFF
j_call: TRBJ1-1; d_call: .; clone_size: few; v_call: TRBV9; cdr3_nt: TGTGCCAGCAGCATGAGAGGCGCGGGGACTGAAGCTTTCTTT; cdr3_aa: CASSMRGAGTEAFF
j_call: TRBJ2-7; d_call: .; clone_size: .; v_call: TRBV6-5; cdr3_nt: TGTGCCAGCAGTTATGGGAGTCCTTCGGAGGAGCAGTACTTC; cdr3_aa: CASSYGSPSEEQYF
j_call: TRBJ2-7; d_call: TRBD2; clone_size: .; v_call: TRBV5-1; cdr3_nt: TGCGCCAGCAGCTTGGCGTCTAGCGGCTCCTACGAGCAGTACTTC; cdr3_aa: CASSLASSGSYEQYF
j_call: TRBJ2-3; d_call: .; clone_size: once; v_call: TRBV15; cdr3_nt: TGTGCCACCGTCATGCGATACACAGATACGCAGTATTTT; cdr3_aa: CATVMRYTDTQYF
j_call: TRBJ1-1; d_call: .; clone_size: .; v_call: TRBV6-5; cdr3_nt: TGTGCCAGCAGTTACCCCGGGATGAACACTGAAGCTTTCTTT; cdr3_aa: CASSYPGMNTEAFF
j_call: TRBJ1-1; d_call: TRBD1; clone_size: .; v_call: TRBV7-8; cdr3_nt: TGTGCCAGCAGCTTAGCCAGACAGGGTTGGGACACTGAAGCTTTCTTT; cdr3_aa: CASSLARQGWDTEAFF
j_call: TRBJ1-2; d_call: TRBD1; clone_size: .; v_call: TRBV6-1; cdr3_nt: TGTGCCAGCAGTGAAGAAGGGACAGGAGCTATTATCTATGGCTACACCTTC; cdr3_aa: CASSEEGTGAIIYGYTF
j_call: TRBJ2-1; d_call: TRBD2; clone_size: .; v_call: TRBV29-1; cdr3_nt: TGCAGCGTTGCCCATAGCGGGAGGGCTGAGCAGTTCTTC; cdr3_aa: CSVAHSGRAEQFF
j_call: TRBJ2-1; d_call: .; clone_size: .; v_call: TRBV5-1; cdr3_nt: TGCGCCAGCAGCCCGACTCCTCCGCCTTCCTACAATGAGCAGTTCTTC; cdr3_aa: CASSPTPPPSYNEQFF
j_call: TRBJ2-5; d_call: TRBD2; clone_size: .; v_call: TRBV7-2; cdr3_nt: TGTGCCAGCAGCTTACTAGCGGGAAAAGAGACCCAGTACTTC; cdr3_aa: CASSLLAGKETQYF
j_call: TRBJ1-1; d_call: .; clone_size: .; v_call: TRBV12-3/TRBV12-4; cdr3_nt: TGTGCCAGCAGTCCGGGACATCTGGCTTTCTTT; cdr3_aa: CASSPGHLAFF
j_call: TRBJ2-1; d_call: .; clone_size: .; v_call: TRBV27; cdr3_nt: TGTGCCAGTAGCCGGGCGGGACTTTCCAATGAGCAGTTCTTC; cdr3_aa: CASSRAGLSNEQFF
j_call: TRBJ1-1; d_call: .; clone_size: .; v_call: TRBV7-2; cdr3_nt: TGTGCCAGCAGCTTACAATACGTCAGGGAAGCTTTCTTT; cdr3_aa: CASSLQYVREAFF
j_call: TRBJ2-5; d_call: TRBD1; clone_size: .; v_call: TRBV9; cdr3_nt: TGTGCCAGCAGCTTAAGACAGGGTGGAGAGACCCAGTACTTC; cdr3_aa: CASSLRQGGETQYF
j_call: TRBJ2-2; d_call: .; clone_size: .; v_call: TRBV2; cdr3_nt: TGTGCCAGCAGGAGGGATCGGGGCGGGGAGCTGTTTTTT; cdr3_aa: CASRRDRGGELFF
j_call: TRBJ2-5; d_call: .; clone_size: .; v_call: TRBV18; cdr3_nt: TGTGCCAGCTCACCACGTTCAGGGTCAGAGACCCAGTACTTC; cdr3_aa: CASSPRSGSETQYF
j_call: TRBJ1-2; d_call: .; clone_size: .; v_call: TRBV12-5; cdr3_nt: TGTGCTAGTGGTCCAATGGGGGACAACAAACGGGAAGGCTACACCTTC; cdr3_aa: CASGPMGDNKREGYTF
j_call: TRBJ2-2; d_call: .; clone_size: .; v_call: TRBV18; cdr3_nt: TGTGCCAGCTCACCCGCGCGCGGTTCGCGGGAGCTGTTTTTT; cdr3_aa: CASSPARGSRELFF
j_call: TRBJ2-1; d_call: TRBD1; clone_size: once; v_call: TRBV4-3; cdr3_nt: TGCGCCAGCAGCCAAGTGGGACAGGGCAGCAATGAGCAGTTCTTC; cdr3_aa: CASSQVGQGSNEQFF
j_call: TRBJ2-4; d_call: TRBD2; clone_size: .; v_call: TRBV6-2/TRBV6-3; cdr3_nt: TGTGCCAGCAGTTATTTAACTAGCGGCCTAAACATTCAGTACTTC; cdr3_aa: CASSYLTSGLNIQYF
j_call: TRBJ1-1; d_call: TRBD1; clone_size: .; v_call: TRBV6-5; cdr3_nt: TGTGCCAGCACCCAGGCAGGACAGGGGAACACTGAAGCTTTCTTT; cdr3_aa: CASTQAGQGNTEAFF
j_call: TRBJ2-1; d_call: TRBD2; clone_size: .; v_call: TRBV6-1; cdr3_nt: TGTGCCAGCAGTGCGCTAGCGGGAGGGCCTGCGGGTGACAATGAGCAGTTCTTC; cdr3_aa: CASSALAGGPAGDNEQFF